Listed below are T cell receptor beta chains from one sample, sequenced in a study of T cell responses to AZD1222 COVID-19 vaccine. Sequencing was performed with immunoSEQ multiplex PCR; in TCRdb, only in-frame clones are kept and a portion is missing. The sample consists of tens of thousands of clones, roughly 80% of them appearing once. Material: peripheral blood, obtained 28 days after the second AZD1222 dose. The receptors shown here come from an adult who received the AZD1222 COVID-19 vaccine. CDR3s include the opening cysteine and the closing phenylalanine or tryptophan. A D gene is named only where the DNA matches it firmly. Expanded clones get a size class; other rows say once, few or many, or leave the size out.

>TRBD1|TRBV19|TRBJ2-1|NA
CASSYRGTYNEQFF
TGTGCCAGTAGTTACAGGGGCACCTACAATGAGCAGTTCTTC
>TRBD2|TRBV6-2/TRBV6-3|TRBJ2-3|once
CASSGRTSGGTDTQYF
TGTGCCAGCAGTGGCCGAACTAGCGGGGGCACAGATACGCAGTATTTT
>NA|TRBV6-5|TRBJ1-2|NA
CASSSSGYGYTF
TGTGCCAGCAGTTCCTCAGGGTATGGCTACACCTTC
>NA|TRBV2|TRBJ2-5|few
CASSVQEQETQYF
TGTGCCAGCAGTGTACAGGAGCAAGAGACCCAGTACTTC
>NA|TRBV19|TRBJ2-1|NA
CASTHANEQFF
TGTGCCAGTACTCACGCTAATGAGCAGTTCTTC
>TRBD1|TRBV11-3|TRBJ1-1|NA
CASSLRQGTSEAFF
TGTGCCAGCAGCCTCAGACAGGGTACGTCTGAAGCTTTCTTT
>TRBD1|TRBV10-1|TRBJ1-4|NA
CASSESRTGGDEKLFF
TGCGCCAGCAGTGAGTCGAGGACAGGAGGGGATGAAAAACTGTTTTTT
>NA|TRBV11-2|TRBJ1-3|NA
CASNRGRGTWGNTIYF
TGTGCCAGCAACCGGGGGAGGGGGACTTGGGGAAACACCATATATTTT
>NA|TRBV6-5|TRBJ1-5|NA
CASSLKGSNQPQHF
TGTGCCAGCAGTCTAAAGGGGAGCAATCAGCCCCAGCATTTT
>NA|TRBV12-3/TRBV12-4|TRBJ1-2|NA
CASSLGAVYGYTF
TGTGCCAGCAGTTTAGGGGCAGTCTATGGCTACACCTTC
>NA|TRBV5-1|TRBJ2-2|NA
CASSLQPGMAGELFF
TGCGCCAGCAGCTTGCAACCGGGGATGGCCGGGGAGCTGTTTTTT
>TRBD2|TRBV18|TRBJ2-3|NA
CASSLETSGGADTQYF
TGTGCCAGCTCACTAGAGACTAGCGGGGGTGCAGATACGCAGTATTTT
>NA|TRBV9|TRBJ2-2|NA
CASSGVKGRTGELFF
TGTGCCAGCAGTGGGGTGAAGGGTCGGACCGGGGAGCTGTTTTTT
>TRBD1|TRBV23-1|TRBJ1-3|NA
CASSQKSTGQENTIYF
TGCGCCAGCAGTCAAAAGTCGACAGGGCAGGAAAACACCATATATTTT
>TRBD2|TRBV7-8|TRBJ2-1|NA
CASSPLVAGGYNEQFF
TGTGCCAGCAGCCCCTTGGTTGCGGGGGGGTACAATGAGCAGTTCTTC